Listed below are T cell receptor beta chains from one sample, sequenced in a study of regulatory T cells in long-lasting Graves disease. In TCRdb, the multiplex PCR reads were re-called with MiXCR into one record per CDR3 protein. The sample includes about 440,000 distinct CDR3 sequences, about 15% of them seen just once. These same data were also listed under a study on T cells in Graves' hyperthyroidism and ophthalmopathy.

Here the sequenced sample was peripheral blood mononuclear cells (PBMCs), taken at new diagnosis, from a patient treated with antithyroid drugs. Every receptor here comes from a woman in her 30s with Graves disease. Each CDR3 is given with its conserved first and last residue. Fields, in order: J gene, D gene, V gene, clone size, CDR3 DNA, CDR3 protein. A D gene is named only where the DNA matches it firmly. The size field is filled for only some rows; it gives once, few, many or a size class.

j_call: TRBJ2-5
d_call: TRBD2
v_call: TRBV24-1
clone_size: many
cdr3_nt: TGTGCCACCAGTGATTTGCGGGGACTAGCGGGAGACCAAGAGACCCAGTACTTC
cdr3_aa: CATSDLRGLAGDQETQYF

j_call: TRBJ1-1
d_call: NA
v_call: TRBV20-1
clone_size: many
cdr3_nt: TGCAGTGCTAGAGATCCAGGGCGGGCTGAAGCTTTCTTT
cdr3_aa: CSARDPGRAEAFF

j_call: TRBJ1-5
d_call: NA
v_call: TRBV18
clone_size: many
cdr3_nt: TGTGCCAGCTCACCCGAGGGACGGACTAGCGGTCAGCCCCAGCATTTT
cdr3_aa: CASSPEGRTSGQPQHF

j_call: TRBJ2-7
d_call: NA
v_call: TRBV9
clone_size: many
cdr3_nt: TGTGCCAGCAGCGTAGCTTCGGTCGACTACGAGCAGTACTTC
cdr3_aa: CASSVASVDYEQYF

j_call: TRBJ1-4
d_call: NA
v_call: TRBV7-8
clone_size: many
cdr3_nt: TGTGCCAGCAGCAGAGCGATCGACGGGGAAAAACTGTTTTTT
cdr3_aa: CASSRAIDGEKLFF

j_call: TRBJ2-5
d_call: NA
v_call: TRBV30
clone_size: many
cdr3_nt: TGTGCCTGGAGTGGACTAATCAGGGGAGAGACCCAGTACTTC
cdr3_aa: CAWSGLIRGETQYF

j_call: TRBJ2-1
d_call: TRBD1
v_call: TRBV7-6
clone_size: NA
cdr3_nt: TGTGCCAGCAGCTCAGGACAGGGCGGCAATGAGCAGTTCTTC
cdr3_aa: CASSSGQGGNEQFF

j_call: TRBJ2-1
d_call: TRBD2
v_call: TRBV18
clone_size: many
cdr3_nt: TGTGCCAGCTCACCACAACTAGCGGGAGGGGATGAGCAGTTCTTC
cdr3_aa: CASSPQLAGGDEQFF

j_call: TRBJ2-7
d_call: TRBD1
v_call: TRBV4-1
clone_size: few
cdr3_nt: TGCGCCAGCAGCCAAAACAGGGGGCTCGGGGAGCAGTACTTC
cdr3_aa: CASSQNRGLGEQYF

j_call: TRBJ1-2
d_call: NA
v_call: TRBV4-1
clone_size: few
cdr3_nt: TGCGCCAGCAGCCAAGATCCGCGGGGTTGGGGCGGCTACACCTTC
cdr3_aa: CASSQDPRGWGGYTF

j_call: TRBJ2-5
d_call: NA
v_call: TRBV24-1
clone_size: NA
cdr3_nt: TGTGCCACCGGTGACGTTGGCAGTCGAGGCCAAGAGACCCAGTACTTC
cdr3_aa: CATGDVGSRGQETQYF

j_call: TRBJ1-1
d_call: NA
v_call: TRBV19
clone_size: many
cdr3_nt: TGTGCCAGTAGCGAGGGCAGGAGGCGGACTGAAGCTTTCTTT
cdr3_aa: CASSEGRRRTEAFF

j_call: TRBJ2-2
d_call: TRBD2
v_call: TRBV9
clone_size: NA
cdr3_nt: TGTGCCAGCAGCGCATTAGCGGGAGGGTTGTTCGGGGAGCTGTTTTTT
cdr3_aa: CASSALAGGLFGELFF

j_call: TRBJ1-2
d_call: NA
v_call: TRBV10-3
clone_size: NA
cdr3_nt: TGTGCCGCCTTTACAGCCTTGAACCGCTATGGCTACACCTTC
cdr3_aa: CAAFTALNRYGYTF

j_call: TRBJ2-7
d_call: TRBD2
v_call: TRBV5-4
clone_size: few
cdr3_nt: TGTGCCAGCAGCTTCGGCGGGAGAACCCTCGAGCAGTACTTC
cdr3_aa: CASSFGGRTLEQYF

j_call: TRBJ2-5
d_call: NA
v_call: TRBV13
clone_size: NA
cdr3_nt: TGTGCCAGCAGCTTATCAGGGGCTGGGGAGGCCCAGTACTTC
cdr3_aa: CASSLSGAGEAQYF

j_call: TRBJ2-3
d_call: NA
v_call: TRBV27
clone_size: many
cdr3_nt: TGTGCCAGTACACGGCGGGGCGGCACAGATACGCAGTATTTT
cdr3_aa: CASTRRGGTDTQYF

j_call: TRBJ2-7
d_call: NA
v_call: TRBV20-1
clone_size: NA
cdr3_nt: TGCAGTGCTAGGCTGGTACATTACGAGCAGTACTTC
cdr3_aa: CSARLVHYEQYF

j_call: TRBJ2-1
d_call: NA
v_call: TRBV19
clone_size: few
cdr3_nt: TGTGCCAGTAGTATTTGGTATAGCGCCCGCCTTCCGAATGAGCAGTTCTTC
cdr3_aa: CASSIWYSARLPNEQFF

j_call: TRBJ2-1
d_call: TRBD2
v_call: TRBV10-3
clone_size: many
cdr3_nt: TGTGCCATCAAGGCTAGCGGGAGCGCGGAGCAGTTCTTC
cdr3_aa: CAIKASGSAEQFF